This TCR beta chain is drawn from a study of blood T cell repertoires in COVID-19. Study at large: The United States, Italy and Spain were the sources of the acute and convalescent COVID-19 samples. In each case, the material was cDNA or gDNA derived from T cells, B-cell-depleted T cells, or PBMCs.

Authors' data handling: The assay estimated nucleated cells by amplifying reference gene primers. Clones were read by immunoSEQ multiplex PCR, and TCRdb kept only the in-frame ones, dropping some. That table gives V, J and clone size, and the DNA gave D and trimming. The sample includes under 30,000 clones, roughly nine tenths of them seen just once. This CDR3 has 14 amino acids. Trimming removed 10 bases from V and 4 bases from J; junction bases left unmatched: 7. Per germline, CDR1 MNHEY and CDR2 SVGAGI. This sequence originates from a man aged 45-65 years with active COVID-19. Sample: peripheral blood. The chain recombines TRBV6-5 with TRBJ1-6, with 7 bases lining up with TRBD1. The CDR3 spells CATKGTEYNSPLHF. CDR3 nucleotide sequence: TGTGCCACCAAGGGGACAGAGTATAATTCACCCCTCCACTTT.